Described below is a single T cell receptor beta chain sequence and its context. No antigen is known for it. Unique molecular identifiers had been added to the TCR beta cDNA libraries. TCRdb itself ran the PCR reads through MiXCR, one entry per CDR3 protein. The sample contains hundreds of thousands of distinct CDR3 sequences, about 27% of which appear only once. The sample belongs to a study of post-analysis software for immune sequencing data. Per the germline V gene, CDR1 is SGHRS and CDR2 is YFSETQ. J lost 4 bases, V lost 4 bases, and 7 bases had no gene match. The CDR3 totals 15 residues. Findings and caveats of the study: Five TRBV segments were significantly more frequent in patients than in controls. TRBV5-6, TRBV5-1 and TRBV20-1 were among these segments. Controls had significantly higher normalized Chao1 diversity than multiple sclerosis patients. Analysis by F measure revealed that same-batch samples clustered strongly together.

The TCR sequence derives from a girl aged 5-17 years with multiple sclerosis. The rearrangement links TRBV5-1 to TRBJ2-2, with 7 bases identical to TRBD2. Sequencing was done on a sample of blood. Here the CDR3 reads CASSPAGAFTGELFF. CDR3 coding DNA: TGCGCCAGCAGCCCGGCGGGAGCCTTCACCGGGGAGCTGTTTTTT.